These T cell receptor beta chains were read from a single sample in a study of blood T cell repertoires in COVID-19. Sequenced by immunoSEQ multiplex PCR; TCRdb stores in-frame clones only, minus some. The data hold 220,000 or so clones, with 92% observed a single time. The material sequenced was peripheral blood. Receptor source: a man aged 55-75 years with COVID-19, enrolled during active disease. Both conserved end residues are trimmed from each CDR3.

CDR3 protein: ASSQGLQGATTEAF
J gene: TRBJ1-1
V gene: TRBV4-1

CDR3 protein: AISDPGQGFSYEQY
J gene: TRBJ2-7
V gene: TRBV10-3

CDR3 protein: ASSLAGGKYEQY
J gene: TRBJ2-7
V gene: TRBV11-3

CDR3 protein: AISGTSGTNTGELF
J gene: TRBJ2-2
V gene: TRBV10-3

CDR3 protein: ASGLAGGRPNEQF
J gene: TRBJ2-1
V gene: TRBV12-5

CDR3 protein: ASSHPASTRVGNTEAF
J gene: TRBJ1-1
V gene: TRBV4-1

CDR3 protein: SARAAGSVI
J gene: TRBJ2-1
V gene: TRBV20-1

CDR3 protein: ASSLATRNEQF
J gene: TRBJ2-1
V gene: TRBV12-3/TRBV12-4

CDR3 protein: ASSPRRREAGENYEQY
J gene: TRBJ2-7
V gene: TRBV23-1

CDR3 protein: ASSPLGVPGANVLT
J gene: TRBJ2-6
V gene: TRBV7-3

CDR3 protein: ASSLSTAGLTDTQY
J gene: TRBJ2-3
V gene: TRBV3-1/TRBV3-2

CDR3 protein: SVARTGGNTGELF
J gene: TRBJ2-2
V gene: TRBV29-1

CDR3 protein: AWGPGEKLF
J gene: TRBJ1-4
V gene: TRBV30

CDR3 protein: ASSRKQGFAYEQY
J gene: TRBJ2-7
V gene: TRBV6-5

CDR3 protein: ASSITQGGNTIY
J gene: TRBJ1-3
V gene: TRBV19

CDR3 protein: ASSSPTVGNTIY
J gene: TRBJ1-3
V gene: TRBV6-5

CDR3 protein: ASSLRGGHNSPLH
J gene: TRBJ1-6
V gene: TRBV28

CDR3 protein: ASSQDDWGENTEAF
J gene: TRBJ1-1
V gene: TRBV4-1

CDR3 protein: ASSSSPGQGSNQPQH
J gene: TRBJ1-5
V gene: TRBV5-4

CDR3 protein: ASSLTGGLNQPQH
J gene: TRBJ1-5
V gene: TRBV7-2

CDR3 protein: ASSREKGWLPVATGELF
J gene: TRBJ2-2
V gene: TRBV23-1

CDR3 protein: ASSQETGTGDHRLAKNIQY
J gene: TRBJ2-4
V gene: TRBV3-1/TRBV3-2

CDR3 protein: ASSGEIVGSGSYEQY
J gene: TRBJ2-7
V gene: TRBV5-4

CDR3 protein: ASRTGPGAYEQY
J gene: TRBJ2-7
V gene: TRBV6-5

CDR3 protein: ASSFFLGRPGEQY
J gene: TRBJ2-7
V gene: TRBV7-2

CDR3 protein: ASSATEIYGYT
J gene: TRBJ1-2
V gene: TRBV11-2

CDR3 protein: ASSPGRPPYGYT
J gene: TRBJ1-2
V gene: TRBV28

CDR3 protein: ASSYSGGTYEQY
J gene: TRBJ2-7
V gene: TRBV6-2/TRBV6-3

CDR3 protein: ASSENRNTIY
J gene: TRBJ1-3
V gene: TRBV14

CDR3 protein: AWSWTEAIAYNEQF
J gene: TRBJ2-1
V gene: TRBV30

CDR3 protein: ALTSGSASGEQF
J gene: TRBJ2-1
V gene: TRBV30

CDR3 protein: ATSRAPGGYNSPLH
J gene: TRBJ1-6
V gene: TRBV15

CDR3 protein: ASSSRGTGVDYGYT
J gene: TRBJ1-2
V gene: TRBV7-2

CDR3 protein: AISPKQGDGSPLH
J gene: TRBJ1-6
V gene: TRBV10-3

CDR3 protein: ASSFSGGVTYEQY
J gene: TRBJ2-7
V gene: TRBV5-4

CDR3 protein: AISDLQGSQPQH
J gene: TRBJ1-5
V gene: TRBV10-3

CDR3 protein: ASSIGTGGEQY
J gene: TRBJ2-7
V gene: TRBV19

CDR3 protein: ATSPGYNSRGHYEQY
J gene: TRBJ2-7
V gene: TRBV24-1

CDR3 protein: ASSFGGSEAF
J gene: TRBJ1-1
V gene: TRBV12-3/TRBV12-4

CDR3 protein: AWNRVGQPQH
J gene: TRBJ1-5
V gene: TRBV30

CDR3 protein: ASSRGLAGIGADTQY
J gene: TRBJ2-3
V gene: TRBV3-1/TRBV3-2

CDR3 protein: ASSLGLAEYLGETQY
J gene: TRBJ2-5
V gene: TRBV18

CDR3 protein: ASSQSAGTNTGELF
J gene: TRBJ2-2
V gene: TRBV16

CDR3 protein: ASSPRGPYGYT
J gene: TRBJ1-2
V gene: TRBV19

CDR3 protein: ASSGGQTRGVLT
J gene: TRBJ2-6
V gene: TRBV2

CDR3 protein: ATLGQGMNTEAF
J gene: TRBJ1-1
V gene: TRBV2

CDR3 protein: AISEQREPQH
J gene: TRBJ1-5
V gene: TRBV10-3

CDR3 protein: ASARDRSGNQPQH
J gene: TRBJ1-5
V gene: TRBV6-5

CDR3 protein: ASSTGGSGELF
J gene: TRBJ2-2
V gene: TRBV6-2/TRBV6-3

CDR3 protein: ASSLTSGRAQLNEQF
J gene: TRBJ2-1
V gene: TRBV9

CDR3 protein: ATSRDREVRTQY
J gene: TRBJ2-5
V gene: TRBV15

CDR3 protein: ASRSRLPNTEAF
J gene: TRBJ1-1
V gene: TRBV19

CDR3 protein: ASSPGQGNYGYT
J gene: TRBJ1-2
V gene: TRBV7-9